This T cell receptor (beta chain) was captured in a study of T cell responses to AZD1222 COVID-19 vaccine. TCRdb's table, derived via immunoSEQ multiplex PCR, lists solely in-frame clones and lacks some. Of around 190,000 clones in the sample, around 88% were seen once. Pooling of second doses given at about 4 or about 12 weeks was done. Comment on this clone: The antigen is not known.

Germline V lookup: CDR1 LGHDT, CDR2 YNNKEL (reference sequence). The CDR3 consists of 15 residues. V was clipped by 0 bases and J by 5 bases; unmatched bases: 2. The study's findings and limits: An increase in Spike-specific TCR breadth and depth was observed after two AZD1222 doses.

This sequence was found in an adult who received the AZD1222 COVID-19 vaccine. The genes are TRBV3-1 (or the pseudogene TRBV3-2) and TRBJ2-1; TRBD2 matches 9 bases. The specimen was peripheral blood, collected 28 days after the second AZD1222 dose. The CDR3 coding sequence is TGTGCCAGCAGCCAAGACCTAGCGGGGAACAATGAGCAGTTCTTC. Its translation is CASSQDLAGNNEQFF.